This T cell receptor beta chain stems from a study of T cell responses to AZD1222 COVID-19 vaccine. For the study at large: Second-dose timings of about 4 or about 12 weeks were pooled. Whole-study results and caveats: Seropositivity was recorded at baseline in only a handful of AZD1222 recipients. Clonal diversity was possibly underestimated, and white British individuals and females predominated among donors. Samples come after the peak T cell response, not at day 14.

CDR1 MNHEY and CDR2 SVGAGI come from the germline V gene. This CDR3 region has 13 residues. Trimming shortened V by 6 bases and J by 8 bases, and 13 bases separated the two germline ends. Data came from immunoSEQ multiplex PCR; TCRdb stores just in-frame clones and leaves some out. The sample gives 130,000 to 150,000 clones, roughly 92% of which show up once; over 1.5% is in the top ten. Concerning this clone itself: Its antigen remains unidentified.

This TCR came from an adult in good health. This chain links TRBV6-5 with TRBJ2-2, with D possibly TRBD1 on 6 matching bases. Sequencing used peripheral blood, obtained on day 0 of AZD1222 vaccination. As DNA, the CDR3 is TGTGCCAGCAGCCCACAGGGTTATGGGGAGCTGTTTTTT. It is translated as CASSPQGYGELFF.